The TCR beta chain under discussion was sequenced for a study of CD8 T cells in ankylosing spondylitis. Study-level findings and limits: Significant enrichment of disease-linked clones was reported in matched ankylosing spondylitis synovial fluid. A TCR beta motif made of under 10 highly homologous variants seemed typical of ankylosing spondylitis blood. Previously reported in reactive arthritis synovial fluid and blood were some of the motif variants.

For TCR beta, libraries came from quantitative 5'-RACE with molecular barcodes. TCRdb called the 5' RACE reads again in MiXCR, with one record for every CDR3 protein. The sample lists some 130,000 distinct CDR3 sequences; roughly an eighth were seen once. This clonotype was observed many times. Its specificity is unknown. The CDR3 runs 16 residues. Trimming shortened V by 3 bases and J by 2 bases, and 15 bases separated the two germline ends. The receptor was isolated from a female donor with ankylosing spondylitis or in good health (not recorded which). The chain employs TRBV12-3 or TRBV12-4 and TRBJ2-3; possible D gene TRBD2, 5 bases. Input material: blood, either unsorted or a sorted T cell fraction (not recorded which). CDR3: CASSFRGRSPTDTQYF. CDR3 bases: TGTGCCAGCAGTTTTCGAGGGAGAAGCCCCACAGATACGCAGTATTTT.